The 18 T cell receptor beta chains listed next were all sequenced from one sample in a study of blood T cell repertoires in COVID-19. Generated by immunoSEQ multiplex PCR, the TCRdb table keeps only in-frame clones and is missing some. The data hold approximately 110,000 clones, with roughly 72% observed a single time. Source material: peripheral blood. The receptor set was obtained from a man at least 80 years old with COVID-19, enrolled during active disease.

This clone occurred once. The chain employs TRBV7-3 and TRBJ2-1; a possible D gene is TRBD2 (6 bases). Germline loops: CDR1 SGHTA, CDR2 FQGTGA. The CDR3 runs 15 residues. V gave up 6 bases and J gave up 7 bases, with 19 bases separating them. In DNA form, the CDR3 reads TGTGCCAGCAGTTCGCCGGGACTTAGCGCTAATGAGCAGTTCTTC. It translates to CASSSPGLSANEQFF.

The chain is built from TRBV5-5 and TRBJ1-2, with a tentative D call TRBD1 (5 bases). V was pared by 6 bases and J by 6 bases, with 18 bases between. The germline V gene encodes CDR1 SGHKS and CDR2 YYEKEE (reference sequence). The CDR3 has 14 residues. The CDR3 bases are TGTGCCAGCACCGTTTCGGAGGGGATCCATGGCTACACCTTC. It specifies CASTVSEGIHGYTF.

The chain links TRBV27 to TRBJ1-4, with a weak D call TRBD1 (6 bases). Germline V gene data show CDR1 as MNHEY and CDR2 as SMNVEV (reference sequence). The CDR3 is made up of 13 amino acids. Trimming shortened V by 5 bases and J by 6 bases, and 10 bases separated the two germline ends. CDR3 nucleotides: TGTGCCAGCAGTCGAGGGGGAGATGAAAAACTGTTTTTT. Its protein product is CASSRGGDEKLFF.

The sample holds a few counts of this clone. The chain employs TRBV19 and TRBJ2-1; D is possibly TRBD2 (5 bases). The V gene's germline CDR1 is LNHDA and CDR2 SQIVND (reference sequence). The germline V and J ends were trimmed by 0 bases and 5 bases, with 5 bases remaining between them. The CDR3 sequence is 13 residues long. The DNA of the CDR3 is TGTGCCAGTAGTATAGACGGGGACAATGAGCAGTTCTTC. Amino acids: CASSIDGDNEQFF.

The rearrangement joins TRBV6-6 to TRBJ1-2; D remains unclear. The V gene lost 6 bases and the J gene lost 3 bases, with 8 bases spanning the gap. Germline values: CDR1 MNHNY, CDR2 SVGAGI (reference sequence). The CDR3 loop spans 12 amino acids. CDR3 DNA sequence: TGTGCCAGCAGCCTCCAGGACTATGGCTACACCTTC. This translates into CASSLQDYGYTF.

The chain has TRBV9 and TRBJ2-7, with D tentatively TRBD1 (5 bases). V dropped 2 bases and J dropped 4 bases, with 16 bases sitting between them. The CDR3 extends over 15 amino acids. Germline V CDR1 and CDR2: SGDLS, YYNGEE. CDR3 sequence reads: CASSVAPGMGYEQYF. The CDR3 coding sequence is TGTGCCAGCAGCGTCGCACCAGGGATGGGGTACGAGCAGTACTTC.

The chain combines TRBV27 with TRBJ1-1; D unclear. Deletions cut 8 bases from V and 1 base from J, with 14 bases between. Germline V gene sequence: CDR1 MNHEY, CDR2 SMNVEV (reference sequence). CDR3 length: 14 residues. The CDR3 DNA reads as TGTGCCAGCCGAAGCGGGTACCGGAACACTGAAGCTTTCTTT. This codes for CASRSGYRNTEAFF.

DNA of the CDR3: TGCGCCAGCAGCTTTAGCGGGAGGGCCGGAGGCACAGATACGCAGTATTTT. Translated, it gives CASSFSGRAGGTDTQYF. V usage is TRBV5-1 and J usage is TRBJ2-3; 11 bases fit TRBD2. Germline CDR1 reads SGHRS; CDR2 reads YFSETQ. The CDR3 is 17 amino acids. Unmatched junction bases numbered 6, after V lost 2 bases and J lost 1 base.

This clone appeared a single time. The rearrangement links TRBV5-1 to TRBJ1-6, with a weak D call TRBD1 (6 bases). Germline values: CDR1 SGHRS, CDR2 YFSETQ. The CDR3 runs to 13 residues. V lost 5 bases to trimming and J lost 7 bases, with 10 bases between them. CDR3 sequence reads: CASSTRGNSPLHF. The CDR3 region has the DNA TGCGCCAGCAGTACGAGGGGGAATTCACCCCTCCACTTT.

The chain has TRBV18 and TRBJ2-2, with D hard to call. Trimming cost V 2 bases and J 3 bases, with 7 bases left between them. The CDR3 is made up of 14 amino acids. Germline V lookup: CDR1 KGHSH, CDR2 LQKENI. The DNA for the CDR3 is TGTGCCAGCTCACCAAACCCAGACACCGGGGAGCTGTTTTTT. Protein sequence: CASSPNPDTGELFF.

Of note for this clone: The junction shows a germline mismatch at one end, possibly a read error. V and J are TRBV12-3 or TRBV12-4 and TRBJ1-2; a weak D match, TRBD1 (5 bases). This CDR3 comprises 12 residues. CDR3 bases: TGTGCCAGCAGTCCCGGGGGGTGGGATTTCGCCTTC. Translation gives CASSPGGWDFAF.

This clone was picked up a small number of times. The V and J genes are TRBV21-1 and TRBJ1-2; TRBD1 was called by the table and not checked on the DNA. TRBV21-1 is tagged as a pseudogene. CDR3 length: 11 amino acids. As DNA, the CDR3 is TGTGCCAGCAGCAGTGACAGGGACTACACCTTC. Translated: CASSSDRDYTF.

This chain connects TRBV2 to TRBJ1-1; D is uncertain. The CDR3 has 15 amino acids. The V and J ends lost 4 bases and 6 bases respectively, with 18 bases between them. Germline V gene sequence: CDR1 SNHLY, CDR2 FYNNEI. The CDR3 is CASSARPLAVSEAFF. The CDR3 nucleotides read TGTGCCAGCAGTGCGCGCCCCCTCGCGGTATCTGAAGCTTTCTTT. The full variable domain, in which reference TRBV2 and TRBJ1-1 provide the parts outside the CDR3, is EPEVTQTPSHQVTQMGQEVILRCVPISNHLYFYWYRQILGQKVEFLVSFYNNEISEKSEIFDDQFSVERPDGSNFTLKIRSTKLEDSAMYFCASSARPLAVSEAFFGQGTRLTVV.

This clone was counted once. The genes are TRBV29-1 and TRBJ2-7; 7 bases align to TRBD2. The junction had 14 bases not matched to a gene; V was cut back by 6 bases and J by 6 bases. The CDR3 contains 14 residues. The germline CDR1 and CDR2 sequences are SQVTM and ANQGSEA. CDR3 coding DNA: TGCAGCGTCCAAATGGGAGGGAGGGGAAGCGAGCAGTACTTC. Translated: CSVQMGGRGSEQYF.

The chain employs TRBV27 and TRBJ1-5; 7 nucleotides match TRBD1. The V gene end was trimmed by 5 bases and the J gene end by 4 bases; junction bases not matched to a gene: 2. The CDR3 extends over 13 amino acids. The V gene's germline CDR1 is MNHEY and CDR2 SMNVEV (reference sequence). CDR3 region: CASSGTENQPQHF. Written as DNA, the CDR3 is TGTGCCAGCAGTGGGACAGAGAATCAGCCCCAGCATTTT.

The chain recombines TRBV5-4 with TRBJ1-2, with 12 bases that match TRBD1. The CDR3 runs to 17 residues. The junction had 11 bases not matched to a gene; V was cut back by 5 bases and J by 3 bases. Germline CDR1 and CDR2: SGHNT and YYREEE (reference sequence). The DNA of the CDR3 is TGTGCCAGCAGTTGGGACAGGGGGCGGTTAAAGGACTATGGCTACACCTTC. It codes for CASSWDRGRLKDYGYTF.

Notes on this clone: Other DNA sequences in the same sample also yield this CDR3. The rearrangement joins TRBV6-5 to TRBJ1-2; TRBD1 matches 8 bases. The germline V gene has CDR1 MNHEY and CDR2 SVGAGI. The CDR3 consists of 15 residues. V lost 0 bases, J lost 4 bases, and 4 bases stayed unmatched. CDR3 DNA: TGTGCCAGCAGTTACTCGCGACAGGGGAGCTATGGCTACACCTTC. Protein: CASSYSRQGSYGYTF.

The chain recombines TRBV11-2 with TRBJ2-2; 10 nucleotides align to TRBD1. V lost 5 bases and J lost 4; bases outside the gene matches: 7. CDR1 and CDR2 (germline): SGHAT, FQNNGV. The CDR3 runs to 16 residues. The CDR3 sequence: CASSPPGTGVTGELFF. DNA for the CDR3: TGTGCCAGCAGCCCCCCCGGGACAGGGGTCACCGGGGAGCTGTTTTTT.